This T cell receptor (beta chain) was retrieved from a study of blood T cell repertoires in COVID-19. Study overall: Researchers got acute and convalescent COVID-19 samples from the United States, Italy and Spain. Sample material is recorded as cDNA or gDNA derived from T cells, B-cell-depleted T cells, or PBMCs.

This clone was picked up one time. Sequenced by immunoSEQ multiplex PCR; TCRdb stores in-frame clones only, minus some. The sample carries about 480,000 clones, about 89% recorded once. CDR3 length: 19 amino acids. Germline V lookup: CDR1 SGHRS, CDR2 YFSETQ. After removal of 5 bases from V and 2 bases from J, the junction contained 13 bases not matched to a gene. The chain joins TRBV5-1 to TRBJ2-3; 14 nucleotides match TRBD2. The receptor comes from a woman aged 50 to 65 with COVID-19, enrolled during active disease. The sample consisted of peripheral blood. CDR3 residues: CASSTAVGLAGAATDTQYF. The CDR3 region has the DNA TGCGCCAGCAGTACGGCCGTGGGACTAGCGGGGGCTGCCACAGATACGCAGTATTTT. Full variable domain (outside the CDR3, taken from reference TRBV5-1 and TRBJ2-3): KAGVTQTPRYLIKTRGQQVTLSCSPISGHRSVSWYQQTPGQGLQFLFEYFSETQRNKGNFPGRFSGRQFSNSRSEMNVSTLELGDSALYLCASSTAVGLAGAATDTQYFGPGTRLTVL.